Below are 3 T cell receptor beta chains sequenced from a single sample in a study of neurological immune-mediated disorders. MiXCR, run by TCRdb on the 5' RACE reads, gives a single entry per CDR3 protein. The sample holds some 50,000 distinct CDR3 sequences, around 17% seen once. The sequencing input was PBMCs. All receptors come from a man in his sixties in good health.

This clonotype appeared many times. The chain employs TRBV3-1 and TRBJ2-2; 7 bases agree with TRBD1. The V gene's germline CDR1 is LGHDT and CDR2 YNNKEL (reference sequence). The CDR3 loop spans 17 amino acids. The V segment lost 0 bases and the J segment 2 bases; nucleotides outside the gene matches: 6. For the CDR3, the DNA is TGTGCCAGCAGCCAAGATGAGGGGGCGCAAAACACCGGGGAGCTGTTTTTT. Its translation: CASSQDEGAQNTGELFF.

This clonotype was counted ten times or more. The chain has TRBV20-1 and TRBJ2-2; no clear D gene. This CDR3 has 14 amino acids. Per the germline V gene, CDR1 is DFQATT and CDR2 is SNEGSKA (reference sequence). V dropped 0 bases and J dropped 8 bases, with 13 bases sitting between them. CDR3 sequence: CSARDQSSRGELFF. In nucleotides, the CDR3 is TGCAGTGCTAGAGATCAATCTTCCCGGGGGGAGCTGTTTTTT.

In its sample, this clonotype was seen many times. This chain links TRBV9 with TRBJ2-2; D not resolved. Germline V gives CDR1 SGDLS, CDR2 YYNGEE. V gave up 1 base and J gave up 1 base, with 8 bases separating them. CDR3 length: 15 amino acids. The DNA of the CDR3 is TGTGCCAGCAGCGTAACCCGCGGGAACACCGGGGAGCTGTTTTTT. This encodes CASSVTRGNTGELFF.